The source of this TCR beta chain is a study of cytomegalovirus exposure and HLA in healthy donors. Overall study findings and caveats: Overall, about 160 TCR beta chains were annotated as cytomegalovirus-associated.

As for this clone: The antigen is not known.

Donors came from a validation cohort of some 130 subjects, distinct from the first 666-subject cohort. The CDR3 sequence is 15 residues long. With 6 bases clipped from V and 3 bases from J, the junction kept 9 bases outside the gene matches. Looked up from germline, CDR1 is MNHNS and CDR2 is SASEGT. Sequenced by immunoSEQ multiplex PCR; TCRdb stores in-frame clones only, minus some. This sample yields about 57,000 clones, of which approximately 93% are seen a single time; approximately 6.3% belongs to the top ten. This chain uses TRBV6-1 with TRBJ2-7, with TRBD2 identical over 9 bases. The receptor was derived from a woman between 18 and 29 years old in good health and CMV-seronegative. Sequenced: PBMCs. CDR3 sequence (DNA): TGTGCCAGCAGAGGATTTAGCGGGGGAGGCTACGAGCAGTACTTC. It yields the protein CASRGFSGGGYEQYF.